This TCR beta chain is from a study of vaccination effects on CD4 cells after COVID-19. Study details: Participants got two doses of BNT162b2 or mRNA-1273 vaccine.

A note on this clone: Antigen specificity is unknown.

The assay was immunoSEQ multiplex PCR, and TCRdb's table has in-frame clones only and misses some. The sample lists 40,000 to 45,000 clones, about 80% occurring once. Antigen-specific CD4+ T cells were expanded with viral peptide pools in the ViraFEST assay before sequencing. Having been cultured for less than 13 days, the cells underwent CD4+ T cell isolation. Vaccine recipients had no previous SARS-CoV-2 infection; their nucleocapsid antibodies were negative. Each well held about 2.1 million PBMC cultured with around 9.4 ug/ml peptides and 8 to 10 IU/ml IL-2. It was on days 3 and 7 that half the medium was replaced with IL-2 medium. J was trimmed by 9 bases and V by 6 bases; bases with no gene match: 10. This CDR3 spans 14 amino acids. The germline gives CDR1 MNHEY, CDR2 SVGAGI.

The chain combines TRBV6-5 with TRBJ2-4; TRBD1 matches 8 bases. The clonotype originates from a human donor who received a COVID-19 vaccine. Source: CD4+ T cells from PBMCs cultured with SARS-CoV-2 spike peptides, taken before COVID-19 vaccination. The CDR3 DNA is TGTGCCAGCAGAAGCCCAGGGGGCTATCTCATTCAGTACTTC. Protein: CASRSPGGYLIQYF.